Detailed here is one TCR beta chain. The data derive from a study of blood T cell repertoires in COVID-19. For the study at large: Specimens from acute and convalescent COVID-19 originated in the United States, Italy and Spain.

V lost 4 bases to trimming and J lost 6 bases; unmatched junction nucleotides: 14. CDR1 and CDR2 from the germline V gene are SGHTA and FQGNSA. The CDR3 consists of 18 residues. Authors' analysis steps: Estimation of nucleated cell counts relied on the amplification of reference gene primers. Sequencing used immunoSEQ multiplex PCR; TCRdb keeps in-frame clones, though not all of them. V and J calls and clone size are those listed in that table; D and trimming were worked out from the DNA. The sample contains fewer than 250,000 clones, about 84% of which appear only once. The gene calls are TRBV7-2 and TRBJ2-3; TRBD2 agrees at 12 bases. Sequenced sample: peripheral blood. The origin of this receptor is a woman older than 75 with COVID-19, enrolled during active disease. CDR3 residues: CASSSTDRLAGAHDTQYF. As DNA, the CDR3 is TGTGCCAGCAGCTCCACCGACCGACTAGCGGGGGCGCACGATACGCAGTATTTT.